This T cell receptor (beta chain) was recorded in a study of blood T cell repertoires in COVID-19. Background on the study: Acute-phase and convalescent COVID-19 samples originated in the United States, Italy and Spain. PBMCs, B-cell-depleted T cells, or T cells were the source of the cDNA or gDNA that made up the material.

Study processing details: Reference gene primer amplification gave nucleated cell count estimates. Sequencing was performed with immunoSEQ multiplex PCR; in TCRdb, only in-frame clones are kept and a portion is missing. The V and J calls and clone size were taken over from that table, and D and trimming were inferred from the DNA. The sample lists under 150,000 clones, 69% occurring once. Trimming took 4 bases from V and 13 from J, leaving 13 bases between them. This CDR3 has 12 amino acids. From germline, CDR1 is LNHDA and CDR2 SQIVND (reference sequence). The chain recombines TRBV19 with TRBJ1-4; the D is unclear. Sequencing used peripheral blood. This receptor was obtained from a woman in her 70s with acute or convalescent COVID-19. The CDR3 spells CASSKAGGSLFF. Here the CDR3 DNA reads TGTGCCAGTAGTAAGGCCGGCGGATCACTGTTTTTT.